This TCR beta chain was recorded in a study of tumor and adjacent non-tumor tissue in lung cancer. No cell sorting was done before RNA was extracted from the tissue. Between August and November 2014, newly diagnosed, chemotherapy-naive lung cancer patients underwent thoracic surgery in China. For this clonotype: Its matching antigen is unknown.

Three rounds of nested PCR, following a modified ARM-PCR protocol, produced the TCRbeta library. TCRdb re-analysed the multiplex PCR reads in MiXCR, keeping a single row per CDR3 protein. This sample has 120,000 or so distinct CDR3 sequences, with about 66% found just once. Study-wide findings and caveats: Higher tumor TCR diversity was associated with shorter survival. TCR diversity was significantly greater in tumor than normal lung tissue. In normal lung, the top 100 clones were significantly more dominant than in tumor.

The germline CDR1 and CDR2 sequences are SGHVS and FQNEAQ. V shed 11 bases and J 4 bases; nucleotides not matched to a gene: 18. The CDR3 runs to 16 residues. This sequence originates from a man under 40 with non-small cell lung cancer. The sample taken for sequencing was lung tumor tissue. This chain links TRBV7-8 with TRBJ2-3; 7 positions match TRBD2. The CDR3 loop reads CAGKPRSSGIPDTQYF. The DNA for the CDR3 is TGTGCCGGCAAGCCCAGGTCTAGCGGCATTCCAGATACGCAGTATTTT.